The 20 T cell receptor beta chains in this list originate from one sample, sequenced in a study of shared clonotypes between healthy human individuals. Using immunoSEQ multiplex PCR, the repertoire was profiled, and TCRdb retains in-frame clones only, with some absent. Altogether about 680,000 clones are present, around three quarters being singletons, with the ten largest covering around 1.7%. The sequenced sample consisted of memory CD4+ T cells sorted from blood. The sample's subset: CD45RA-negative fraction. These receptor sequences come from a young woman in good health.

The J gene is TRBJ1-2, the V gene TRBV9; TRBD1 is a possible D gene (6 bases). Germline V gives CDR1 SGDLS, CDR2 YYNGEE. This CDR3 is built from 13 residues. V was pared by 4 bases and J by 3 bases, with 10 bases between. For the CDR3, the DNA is TGTGCCAGCAGCCCGCGACAGGACTATGGCTACACCTTC. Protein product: CASSPRQDYGYTF. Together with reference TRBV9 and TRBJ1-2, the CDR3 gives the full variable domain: DSGVTQTPKHLITATGQRVTLRCSPRSGDLSVYWYQQSLDQGLQFLIQYYNGEERAKGNILERFSAQQFPDLHSELNLSSLELGDSALYFCASSPRQDYGYTFGSGTRLTVV.

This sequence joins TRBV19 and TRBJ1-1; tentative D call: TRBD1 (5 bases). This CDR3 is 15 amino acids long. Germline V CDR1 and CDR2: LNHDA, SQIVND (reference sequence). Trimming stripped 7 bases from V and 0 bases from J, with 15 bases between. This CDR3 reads CASTPGRTVNTEAFF. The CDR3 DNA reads TGTGCCAGTACCCCAGGGAGGACGGTGAACACTGAAGCTTTCTTT.

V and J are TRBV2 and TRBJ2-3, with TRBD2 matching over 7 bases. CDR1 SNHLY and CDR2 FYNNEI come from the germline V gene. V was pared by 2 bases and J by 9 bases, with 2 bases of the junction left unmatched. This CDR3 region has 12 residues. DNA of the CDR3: TGTGCCAGCAGTGAACTGACTAGCACGCAGTATTTT. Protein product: CASSELTSTQYF.

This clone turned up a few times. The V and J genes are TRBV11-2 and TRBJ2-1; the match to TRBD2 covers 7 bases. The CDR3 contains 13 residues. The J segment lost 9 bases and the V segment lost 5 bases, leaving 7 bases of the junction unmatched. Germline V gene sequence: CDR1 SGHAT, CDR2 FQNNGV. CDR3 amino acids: CASSTQRDTEQFF. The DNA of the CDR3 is TGTGCCAGCAGCACCCAGCGGGATACTGAGCAGTTCTTC.

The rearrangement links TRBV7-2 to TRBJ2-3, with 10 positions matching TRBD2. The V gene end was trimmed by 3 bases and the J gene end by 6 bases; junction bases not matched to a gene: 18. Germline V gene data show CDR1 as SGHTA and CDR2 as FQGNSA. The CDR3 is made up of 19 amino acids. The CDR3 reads CASSFTLTGLAEGADTQYF. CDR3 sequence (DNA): TGTGCCAGCAGCTTCACTCTCACCGGACTAGCGGAGGGGGCTGATACGCAGTATTTT.

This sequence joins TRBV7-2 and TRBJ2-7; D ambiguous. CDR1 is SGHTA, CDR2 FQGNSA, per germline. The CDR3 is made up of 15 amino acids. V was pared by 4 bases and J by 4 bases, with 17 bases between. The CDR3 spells CASSSPGVRPYEQYF. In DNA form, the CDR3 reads TGTGCCAGCAGCTCCCCTGGGGTTCGACCATACGAGCAGTACTTC. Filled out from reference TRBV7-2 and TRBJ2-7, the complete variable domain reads GAGVSQSPSNKVTEKGKDVELRCDPISGHTALYWYRQSLGQGLEFLIYFQGNSAPDKSGLPSDRFSAERTGGSVSTLTIQRTQQEDSAVYLCASSSPGVRPYEQYFGPGTRLTVT.

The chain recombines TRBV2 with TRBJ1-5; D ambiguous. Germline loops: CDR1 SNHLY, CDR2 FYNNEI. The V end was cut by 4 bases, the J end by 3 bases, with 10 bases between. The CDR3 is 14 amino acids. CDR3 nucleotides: TGTGCCAGCAGTGTTGAGAGGGACAATCAGCCCCAGCATTTT. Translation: CASSVERDNQPQHF.

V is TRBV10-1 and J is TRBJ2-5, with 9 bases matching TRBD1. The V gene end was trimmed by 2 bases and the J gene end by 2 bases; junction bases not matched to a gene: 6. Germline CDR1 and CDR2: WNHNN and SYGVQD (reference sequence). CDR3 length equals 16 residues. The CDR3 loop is CASSEGGQGEQETQYF. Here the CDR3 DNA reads TGCGCCAGCAGTGAGGGGGGACAGGGAGAACAAGAGACCCAGTACTTC.

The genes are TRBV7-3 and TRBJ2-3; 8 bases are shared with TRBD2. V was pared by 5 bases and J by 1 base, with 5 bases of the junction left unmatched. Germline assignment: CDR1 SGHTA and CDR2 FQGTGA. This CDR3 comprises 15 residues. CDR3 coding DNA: TGTGCCAGCAGCACCGGGACTAGTGGCACAGATACGCAGTATTTT. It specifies CASSTGTSGTDTQYF.

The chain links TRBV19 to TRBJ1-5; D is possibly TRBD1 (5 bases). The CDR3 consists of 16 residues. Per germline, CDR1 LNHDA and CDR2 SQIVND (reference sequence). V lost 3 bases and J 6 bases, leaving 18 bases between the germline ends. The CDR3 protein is CASSISEGSGAQPQHF. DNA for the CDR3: TGTGCCAGTAGTATCTCGGAGGGGTCCGGTGCTCAGCCCCAGCATTTT.

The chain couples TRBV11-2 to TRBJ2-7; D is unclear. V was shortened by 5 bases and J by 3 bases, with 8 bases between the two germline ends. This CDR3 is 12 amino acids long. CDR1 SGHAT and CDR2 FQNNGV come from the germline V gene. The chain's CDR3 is CASSHTIYEQYF. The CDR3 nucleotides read TGTGCCAGCAGCCATACGATCTACGAGCAGTACTTC.

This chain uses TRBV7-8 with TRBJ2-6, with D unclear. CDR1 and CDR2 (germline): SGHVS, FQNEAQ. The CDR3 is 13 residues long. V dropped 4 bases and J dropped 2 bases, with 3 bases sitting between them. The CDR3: CASSYPGANVLTF. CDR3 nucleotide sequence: TGTGCCAGCAGCTACCCTGGGGCCAACGTCCTGACTTTC. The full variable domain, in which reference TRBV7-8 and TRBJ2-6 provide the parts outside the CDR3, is GAGVSQSPRYKVAKRGQDVALRCDPISGHVSLFWYQQALGQGPEFLTYFQNEAQLDKSGLPSDRFFAERPEGSVSTLKIQRTQQEDSAVYLCASSYPGANVLTFGAGSRLTVL.

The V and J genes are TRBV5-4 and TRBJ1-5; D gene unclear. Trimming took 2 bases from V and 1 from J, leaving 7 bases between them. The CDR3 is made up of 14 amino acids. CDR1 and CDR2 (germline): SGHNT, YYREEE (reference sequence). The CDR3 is CASSFSGSNQPQHF. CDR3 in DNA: TGTGCCAGCAGCTTCTCAGGAAGCAATCAGCCCCAGCATTTT. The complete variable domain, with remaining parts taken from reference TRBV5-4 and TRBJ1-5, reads ETGVTQSPTHLIKTRGQQVTLRCSSQSGHNTVSWYQQALGQGPQFIFQYYREEENGRGNFPPRFSGLQFPNYSSELNVNALELDDSALYLCASSFSGSNQPQHFGDGTRLSIL.

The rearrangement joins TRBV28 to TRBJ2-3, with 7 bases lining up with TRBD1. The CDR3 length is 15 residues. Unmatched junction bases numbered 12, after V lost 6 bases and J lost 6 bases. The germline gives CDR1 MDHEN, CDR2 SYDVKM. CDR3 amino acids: CASRPDRDRVDTQYF. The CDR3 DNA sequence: TGTGCCAGCAGACCCGACAGGGACCGAGTGGATACGCAGTATTTT.

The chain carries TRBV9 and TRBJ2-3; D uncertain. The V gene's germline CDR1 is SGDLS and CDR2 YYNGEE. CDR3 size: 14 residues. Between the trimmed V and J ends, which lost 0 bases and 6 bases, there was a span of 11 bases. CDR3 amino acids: CASSVATIGDTQYF. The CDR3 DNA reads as TGTGCCAGCAGCGTAGCTACTATTGGGGATACGCAGTATTTT.

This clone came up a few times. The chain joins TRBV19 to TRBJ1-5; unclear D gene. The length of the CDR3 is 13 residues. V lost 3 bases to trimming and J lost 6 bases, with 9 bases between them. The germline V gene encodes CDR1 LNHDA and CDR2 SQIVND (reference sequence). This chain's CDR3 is CASSMGETQPQHF. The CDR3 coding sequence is TGTGCCAGTAGTATGGGTGAGACTCAGCCCCAGCATTTT. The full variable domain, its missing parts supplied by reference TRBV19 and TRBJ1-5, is DGGITQSPKYLFRKEGQNVTLSCEQNLNHDAMYWYRQDPGQGLRLIYYSQIVNDFQKGDIAEGYSVSREKKESFPLTVTSAQKNPTAFYLCASSMGETQPQHFGDGTRLSIL.

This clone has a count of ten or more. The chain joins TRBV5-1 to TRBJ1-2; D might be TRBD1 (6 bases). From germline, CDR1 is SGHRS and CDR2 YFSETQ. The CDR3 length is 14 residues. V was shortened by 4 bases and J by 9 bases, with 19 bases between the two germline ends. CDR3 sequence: CASSPGTNTGSYTF. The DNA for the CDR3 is TGCGCCAGCAGCCCAGGAACAAACACAGGGAGCTACACCTTC.

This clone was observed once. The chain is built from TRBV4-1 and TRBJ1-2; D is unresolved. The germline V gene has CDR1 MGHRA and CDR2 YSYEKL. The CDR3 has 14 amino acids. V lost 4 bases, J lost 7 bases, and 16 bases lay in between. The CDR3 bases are TGCGCCAGCAGCCCTGGTGCGGCCCCGGGTGGCTACACCTTC. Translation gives CASSPGAAPGGYTF.

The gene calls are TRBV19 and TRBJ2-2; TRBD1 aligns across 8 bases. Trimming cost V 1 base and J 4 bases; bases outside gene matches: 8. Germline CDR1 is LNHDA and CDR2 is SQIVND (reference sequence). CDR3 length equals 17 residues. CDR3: CASSIAGGAGTTGELFF. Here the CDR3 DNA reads TGTGCCAGTAGTATAGCAGGGGGCGCGGGGACCACCGGGGAGCTGTTTTTT.

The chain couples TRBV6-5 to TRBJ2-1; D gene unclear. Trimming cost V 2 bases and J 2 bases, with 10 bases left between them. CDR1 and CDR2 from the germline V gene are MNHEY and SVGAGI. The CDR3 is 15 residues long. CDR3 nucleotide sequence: TGTGCCAGCAGTTACGGGTCAGCCGCCTACAATGAGCAGTTCTTC. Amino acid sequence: CASSYGSAAYNEQFF.